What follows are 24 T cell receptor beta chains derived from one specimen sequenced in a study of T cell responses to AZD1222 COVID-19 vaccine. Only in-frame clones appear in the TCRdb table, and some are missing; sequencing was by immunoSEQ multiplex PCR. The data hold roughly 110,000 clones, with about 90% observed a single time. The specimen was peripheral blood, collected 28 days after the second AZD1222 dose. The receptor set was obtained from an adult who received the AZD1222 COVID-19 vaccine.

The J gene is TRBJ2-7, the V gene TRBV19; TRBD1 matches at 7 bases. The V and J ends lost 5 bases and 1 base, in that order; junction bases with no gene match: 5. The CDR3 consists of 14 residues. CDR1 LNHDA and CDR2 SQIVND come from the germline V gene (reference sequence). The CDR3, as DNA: TGTGCCAGTAGTCGGGACAGACGATCCTACGAGCAGTACTTC. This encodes CASSRDRRSYEQYF.

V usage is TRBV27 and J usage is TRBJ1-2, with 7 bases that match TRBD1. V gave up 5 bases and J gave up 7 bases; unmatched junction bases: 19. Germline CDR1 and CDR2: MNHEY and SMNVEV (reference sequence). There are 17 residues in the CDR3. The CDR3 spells CASSPGSGGFVFGGYTF. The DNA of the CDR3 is TGTGCCAGCAGTCCCGGTTCAGGGGGGTTCGTTTTTGGTGGCTACACCTTC.

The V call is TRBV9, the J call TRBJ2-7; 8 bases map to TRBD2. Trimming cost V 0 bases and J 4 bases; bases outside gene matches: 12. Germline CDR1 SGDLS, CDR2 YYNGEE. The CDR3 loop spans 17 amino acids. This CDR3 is CASSVGGAGVTVYEQYF. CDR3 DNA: TGTGCCAGCAGCGTAGGAGGAGCGGGGGTCACTGTGTACGAGCAGTACTTC.

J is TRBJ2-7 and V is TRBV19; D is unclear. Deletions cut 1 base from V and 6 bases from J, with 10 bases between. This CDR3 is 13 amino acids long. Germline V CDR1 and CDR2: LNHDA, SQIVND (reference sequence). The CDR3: CASSIGPWVEQYF. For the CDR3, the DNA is TGTGCCAGTAGTATAGGACCGTGGGTCGAGCAGTACTTC.

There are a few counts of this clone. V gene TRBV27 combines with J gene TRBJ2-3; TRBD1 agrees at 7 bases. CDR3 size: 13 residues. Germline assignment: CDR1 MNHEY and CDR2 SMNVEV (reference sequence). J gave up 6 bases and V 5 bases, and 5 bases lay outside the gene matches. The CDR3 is CASSTGTADTQYF. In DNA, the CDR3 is TGTGCCAGCAGTACCGGGACAGCCGATACGCAGTATTTT.

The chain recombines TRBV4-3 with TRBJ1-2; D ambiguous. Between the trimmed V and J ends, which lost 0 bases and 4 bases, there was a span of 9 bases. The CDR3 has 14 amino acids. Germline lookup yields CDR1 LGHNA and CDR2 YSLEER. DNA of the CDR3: TGCGCCAGCAGCCAAGATCGGGGAGTCTATGGCTACACCTTC. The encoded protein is CASSQDRGVYGYTF.

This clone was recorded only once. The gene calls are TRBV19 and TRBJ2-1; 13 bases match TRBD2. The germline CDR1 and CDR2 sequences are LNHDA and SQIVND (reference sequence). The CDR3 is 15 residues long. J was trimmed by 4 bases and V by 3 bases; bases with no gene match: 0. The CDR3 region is CASSMTSGGYNEQFF. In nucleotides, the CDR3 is TGTGCCAGTAGTATGACTAGCGGGGGGTACAATGAGCAGTTCTTC.

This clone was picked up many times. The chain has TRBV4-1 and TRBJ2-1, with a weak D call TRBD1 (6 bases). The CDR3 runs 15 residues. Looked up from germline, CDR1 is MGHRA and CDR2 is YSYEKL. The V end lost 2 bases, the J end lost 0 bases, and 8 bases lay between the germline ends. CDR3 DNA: TGCGCCAGCAGCCAACGGACAGACTCCTACAATGAGCAGTTCTTC. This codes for CASSQRTDSYNEQFF.

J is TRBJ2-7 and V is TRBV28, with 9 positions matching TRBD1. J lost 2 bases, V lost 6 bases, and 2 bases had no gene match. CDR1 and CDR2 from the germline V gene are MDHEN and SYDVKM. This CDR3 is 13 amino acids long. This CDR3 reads CASRGQGPYEQYF. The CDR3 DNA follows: TGTGCCAGCAGAGGACAGGGGCCCTACGAGCAGTACTTC.

This CDR3 reads CASSLDSGGITGELFF. The CDR3 region has the DNA TGCGCCAGCAGCTTGGATAGCGGGGGGATAACCGGGGAGCTGTTTTTT. V gene TRBV5-1 combines with J gene TRBJ2-2; TRBD2 matches at 10 bases. Germline trimming cut 0 bases from V and 5 bases from J; bases unmatched to any gene: 4. Germline values: CDR1 SGHRS, CDR2 YFSETQ. There are 16 residues in the CDR3.

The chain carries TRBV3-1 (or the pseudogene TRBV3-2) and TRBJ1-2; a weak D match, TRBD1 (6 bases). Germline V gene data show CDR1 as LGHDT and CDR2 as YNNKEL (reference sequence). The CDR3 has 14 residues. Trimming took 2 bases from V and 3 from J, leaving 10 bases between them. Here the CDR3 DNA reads TGTGCCAGCAGCCAATGGGCAGGGGACTATGGCTACACCTTC. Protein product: CASSQWAGDYGYTF.

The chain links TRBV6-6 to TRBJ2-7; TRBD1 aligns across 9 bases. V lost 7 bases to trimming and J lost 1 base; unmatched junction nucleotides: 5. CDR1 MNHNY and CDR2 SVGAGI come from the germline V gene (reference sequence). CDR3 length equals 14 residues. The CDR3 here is CASKTGTGSYEQYF. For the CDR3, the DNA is TGTGCCAGCAAGACCGGGACAGGGTCCTACGAGCAGTACTTC.

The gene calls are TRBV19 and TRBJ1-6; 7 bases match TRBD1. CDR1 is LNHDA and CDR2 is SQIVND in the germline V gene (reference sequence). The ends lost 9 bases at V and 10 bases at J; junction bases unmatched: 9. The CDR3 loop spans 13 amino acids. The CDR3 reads CASEDRPQSPLHF. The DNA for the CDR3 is TGTGCCAGCGAGGACAGGCCGCAATCACCCCTCCACTTT.

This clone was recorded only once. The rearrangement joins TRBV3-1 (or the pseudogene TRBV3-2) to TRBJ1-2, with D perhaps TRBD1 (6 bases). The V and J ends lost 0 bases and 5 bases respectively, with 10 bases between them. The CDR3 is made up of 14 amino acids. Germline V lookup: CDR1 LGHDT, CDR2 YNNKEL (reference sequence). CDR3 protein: CASSQDWGAYGYTF. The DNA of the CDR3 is TGTGCCAGCAGCCAAGATTGGGGGGCTTATGGCTACACCTTC.

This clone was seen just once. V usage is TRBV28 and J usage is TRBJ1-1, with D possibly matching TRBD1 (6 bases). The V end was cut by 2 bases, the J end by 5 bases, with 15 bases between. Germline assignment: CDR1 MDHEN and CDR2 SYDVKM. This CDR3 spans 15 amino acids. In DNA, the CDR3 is TGTGCCAGCAGTTTACGGGGGGCGGTGTGGACTGAAGCTTTCTTT. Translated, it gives CASSLRGAVWTEAFF.

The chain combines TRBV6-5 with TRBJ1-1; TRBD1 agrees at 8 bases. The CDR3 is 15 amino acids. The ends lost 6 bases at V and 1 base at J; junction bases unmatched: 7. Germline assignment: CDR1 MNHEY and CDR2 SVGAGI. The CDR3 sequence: CASRANTGGNTEAFF. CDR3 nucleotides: TGTGCCAGCAGGGCCAACACAGGGGGGAACACTGAAGCTTTCTTT.

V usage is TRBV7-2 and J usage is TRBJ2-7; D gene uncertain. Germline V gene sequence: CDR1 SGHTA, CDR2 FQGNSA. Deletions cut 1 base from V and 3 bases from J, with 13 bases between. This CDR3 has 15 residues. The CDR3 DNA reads TGTGCCAGCAGCTTAGGTCTAGGACCCAGCTACGAGCAGTACTTC. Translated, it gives CASSLGLGPSYEQYF.

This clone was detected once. The CDR3 protein is CASSQERSFNEKLFF. DNA of the CDR3: TGCGCCAGCAGCCAGGAAAGGTCATTTAATGAAAAACTGTTTTTT. This chain links TRBV4-1 with TRBJ1-4; D ambiguous. The germline V and J ends were trimmed by 3 bases and 4 bases, with 12 bases remaining between them. Germline values: CDR1 MGHRA, CDR2 YSYEKL. The CDR3 has 15 amino acids.

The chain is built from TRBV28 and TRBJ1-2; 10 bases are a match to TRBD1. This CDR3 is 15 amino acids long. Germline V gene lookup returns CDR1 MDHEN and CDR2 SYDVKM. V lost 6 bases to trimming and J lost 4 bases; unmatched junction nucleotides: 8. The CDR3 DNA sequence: TGTGCCAGCAGCCAGACAGGGGGCGTCCTCTATGGCTACACCTTC. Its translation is CASSQTGGVLYGYTF.

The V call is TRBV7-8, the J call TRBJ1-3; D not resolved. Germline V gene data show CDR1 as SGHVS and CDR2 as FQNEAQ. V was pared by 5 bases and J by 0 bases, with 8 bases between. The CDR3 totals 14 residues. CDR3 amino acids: CASSLDSSGNTIYF. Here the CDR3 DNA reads TGTGCCAGCAGCCTCGATAGCTCTGGAAACACCATATATTTT.

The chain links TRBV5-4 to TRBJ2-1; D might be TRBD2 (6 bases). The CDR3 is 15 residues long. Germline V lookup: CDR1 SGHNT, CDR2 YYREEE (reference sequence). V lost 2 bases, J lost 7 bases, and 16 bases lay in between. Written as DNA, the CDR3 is TGTGCCAGCAGCTTCTCGGAGGGCCCGAGGAATGAGCAGTTCTTC. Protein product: CASSFSEGPRNEQFF.

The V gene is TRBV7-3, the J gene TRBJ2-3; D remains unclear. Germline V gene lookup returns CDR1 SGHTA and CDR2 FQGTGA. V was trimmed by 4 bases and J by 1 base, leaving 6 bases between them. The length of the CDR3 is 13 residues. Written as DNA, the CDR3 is TGTGCCAGCAGCTCTGGGGGCACAGATACGCAGTATTTT. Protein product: CASSSGGTDTQYF.

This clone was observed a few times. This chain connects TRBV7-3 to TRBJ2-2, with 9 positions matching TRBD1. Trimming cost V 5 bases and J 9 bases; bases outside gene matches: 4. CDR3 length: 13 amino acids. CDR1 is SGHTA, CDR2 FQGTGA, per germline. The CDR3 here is CASSLQGARELFF. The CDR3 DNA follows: TGTGCCAGCAGCCTACAGGGGGCAAGGGAGCTGTTTTTT.

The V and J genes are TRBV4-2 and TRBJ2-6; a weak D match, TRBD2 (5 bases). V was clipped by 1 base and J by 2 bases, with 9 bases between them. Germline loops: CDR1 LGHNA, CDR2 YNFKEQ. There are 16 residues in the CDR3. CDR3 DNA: TGTGCCAGCAGCCAAGTAGCGTTGACTGGGGCCAACGTCCTGACTTTC. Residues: CASSQVALTGANVLTF.